This paragraph covers one TCR beta chain sequence. Its antigen is not known. Vbeta (60) and Jbeta (13) primers were used in the PCR. Profiled with immunoSEQ multiplex PCR; TCRdb holds only in-frame clones, not every one. The sample holds about 170,000 clones; 82% are singletons and the top ten take around 1.5%. The data were taken from a study of cytomegalovirus exposure and HLA in healthy donors. The study, taken as a whole, reports: No immune exposure information besides CMV serostatus was available. Both high specificity and high sensitivity reportedly marked the classifier's diagnosis of cytomegalovirus status.

The CDR3 consists of 14 residues. Trimming pared 4 bases from V and 8 bases from J, leaving 15 bases between. CDR1 and CDR2 from the germline V gene are SNHLY and FYNNEI. The sequencing input was PBMCs. The rearrangement links TRBV2 to TRBJ1-3; D is possibly TRBD1 (6 bases). The sequence came from a male donor in good health and CMV-seronegative. The CDR3 protein is CASSAVGHGDTIYF. The CDR3 region has the DNA TGTGCCAGCAGTGCTGTGGGACATGGTGACACCATATATTTT.